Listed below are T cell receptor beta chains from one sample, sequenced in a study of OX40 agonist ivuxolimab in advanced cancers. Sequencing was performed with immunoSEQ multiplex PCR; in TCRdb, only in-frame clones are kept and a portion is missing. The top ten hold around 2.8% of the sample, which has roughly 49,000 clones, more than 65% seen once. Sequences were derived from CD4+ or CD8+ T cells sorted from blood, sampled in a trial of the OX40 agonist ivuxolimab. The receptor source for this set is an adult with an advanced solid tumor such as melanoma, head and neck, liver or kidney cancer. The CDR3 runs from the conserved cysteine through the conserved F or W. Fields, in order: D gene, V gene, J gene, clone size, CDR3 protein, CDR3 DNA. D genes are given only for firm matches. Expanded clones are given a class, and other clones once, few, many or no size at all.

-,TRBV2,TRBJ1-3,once,CASSGTAGNTIYF,TGTGCCAGCAGTGGGACTGCTGGAAACACCATATATTTT
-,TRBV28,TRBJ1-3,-,CASSLFLETRSGNTIYF,TGTGCCAGCAGTTTATTTTTAGAAACCCGCTCTGGAAACACCATATATTTT
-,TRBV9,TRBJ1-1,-,CASSASPGKGGAFF,TGTGCCAGCAGCGCCTCCCCAGGGAAGGGGGGAGCTTTCTTT
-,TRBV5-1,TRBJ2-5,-,CASSLGRYQETQYF,TGCGCCAGCAGCTTGGGACGGTACCAAGAGACCCAGTACTTC
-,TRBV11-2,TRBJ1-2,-,CASSRSYGYTF,TGTGCCAGCAGCCGATCCTATGGCTACACCTTC
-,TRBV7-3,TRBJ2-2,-,CASSLPASGTGELFF,TGTGCCAGCAGCTTACCCGCCTCAGGGACCGGGGAGCTGTTTTTT
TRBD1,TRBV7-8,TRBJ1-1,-,CASSSRQGAGMNTEAFF,TGTGCCAGCAGCTCCCGACAGGGGGCCGGCATGAACACTGAAGCTTTCTTT
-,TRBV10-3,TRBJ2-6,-,CAISEQLLNGANVLTF,TGTGCCATCAGTGAGCAACTGTTGAATGGGGCCAACGTCCTGACTTTC
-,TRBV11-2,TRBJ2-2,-,CASSPNTGELFF,TGTGCCAGCAGCCCTAACACCGGGGAGCTGTTTTTT
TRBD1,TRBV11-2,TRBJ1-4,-,CASSPGGRGQEKLFF,TGTGCCAGCAGCCCAGGAGGCAGGGGGCAGGAAAAACTGTTTTTT
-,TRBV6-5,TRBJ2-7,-,CAIGLLGYEQYF,TGTGCCATCGGACTGTTGGGGTACGAGCAGTACTTC
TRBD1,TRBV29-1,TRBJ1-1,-,CSALDRGQWAFF,TGCAGCGCCCTCGACAGGGGGCAATGGGCTTTCTTT
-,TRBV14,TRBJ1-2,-,CASSQREFGYGYTF,TGTGCCAGCAGCCAAAGGGAATTCGGTTATGGCTACACCTTC
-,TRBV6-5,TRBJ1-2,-,CASSYRGGPSGGYTF,TGTGCCAGCAGTTACCGGGGGGGTCCTTCTGGTGGCTACACCTTC
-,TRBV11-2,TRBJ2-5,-,CASSTSGGAWGRETQYF,TGTGCCAGCAGCACCAGTGGAGGGGCGTGGGGGCGAGAGACCCAGTACTTC
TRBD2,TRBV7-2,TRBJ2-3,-,CASSLVKRGASTDTQYF,TGTGCCAGCAGCTTAGTGAAGCGGGGGGCCAGCACAGATACGCAGTATTTT
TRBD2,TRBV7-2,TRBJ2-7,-,CASSLGGGGLIYEQYF,TGTGCCAGCAGCTTAGGGGGGGGAGGTCTCATCTACGAGCAGTACTTC
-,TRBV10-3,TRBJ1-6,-,CAISESGDSYNSPLHF,TGTGCCATCAGTGAGTCCGGGGACTCCTATAATTCACCCCTCCACTTT
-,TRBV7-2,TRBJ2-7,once,CASSLSRARKEEQYF,TGTGCCAGCAGCCTATCCCGGGCCAGAAAAGAAGAGCAGTACTTC
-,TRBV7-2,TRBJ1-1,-,CASSLVGQPNTEAFF,TGTGCCAGCAGCTTAGTGGGGCAGCCGAACACTGAAGCTTTCTTT
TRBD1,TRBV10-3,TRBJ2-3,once,CAIRGGQGATDTQYF,TGTGCCATCAGAGGAGGACAGGGGGCCACAGATACGCAGTATTTT
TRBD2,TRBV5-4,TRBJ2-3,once,CASSGTSGYDTQYF,TGTGCCAGCAGCGGGACTAGCGGGTACGATACGCAGTATTTT
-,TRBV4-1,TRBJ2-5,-,CASRGQETQYF,TGCGCCAGCAGGGGACAAGAGACCCAGTACTTC
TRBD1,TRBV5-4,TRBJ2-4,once,CASSRDRGQNIQYF,TGTGCCAGCAGCCGGGACAGAGGGCAAAACATTCAGTACTTC
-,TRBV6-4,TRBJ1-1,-,CASRQEVNTEAFF,TGTGCCAGTAGACAGGAGGTGAACACTGAAGCTTTCTTT
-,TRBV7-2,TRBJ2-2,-,CASSHLTGSNTGELFF,TGTGCCAGCAGCCACCTAACAGGGTCGAACACCGGGGAGCTGTTTTTT
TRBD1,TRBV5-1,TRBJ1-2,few,CASSPGTGDGYTF,TGCGCCAGCAGCCCAGGGACAGGGGATGGCTACACCTTC
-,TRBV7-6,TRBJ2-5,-,CASSLAGWETQYF,TGTGCCAGCAGCTTAGCGGGATGGGAGACCCAGTACTTC
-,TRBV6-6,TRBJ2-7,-,CASSYSKERGYEQYF,TGTGCCAGCAGTTACTCGAAGGAAAGGGGATACGAGCAGTACTTC